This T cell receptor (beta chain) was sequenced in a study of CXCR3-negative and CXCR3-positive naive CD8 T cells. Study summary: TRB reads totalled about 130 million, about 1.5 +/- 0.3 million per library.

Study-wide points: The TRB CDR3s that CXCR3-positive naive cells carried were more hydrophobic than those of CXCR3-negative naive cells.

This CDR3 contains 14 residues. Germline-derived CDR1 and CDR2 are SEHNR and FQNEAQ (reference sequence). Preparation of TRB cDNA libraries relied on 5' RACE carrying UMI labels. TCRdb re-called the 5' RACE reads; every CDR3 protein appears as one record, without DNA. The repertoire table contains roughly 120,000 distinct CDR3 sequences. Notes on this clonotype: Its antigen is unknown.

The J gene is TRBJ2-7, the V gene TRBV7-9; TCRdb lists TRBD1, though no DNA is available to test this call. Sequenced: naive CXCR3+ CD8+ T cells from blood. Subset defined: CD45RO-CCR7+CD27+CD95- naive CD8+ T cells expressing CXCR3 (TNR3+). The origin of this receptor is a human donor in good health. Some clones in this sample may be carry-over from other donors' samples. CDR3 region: CASSMTGTEYEQYF. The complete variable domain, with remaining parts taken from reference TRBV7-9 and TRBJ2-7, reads DTGVSQNPRHKITKRGQNVTFRCDPISEHNRLYWYRQTLGQGPEFLTYFQNEAQLEKSRLLSDRFSAERPKGSFSTLEIQRTEQGDSAMYLCASSMTGTEYEQYFGPGTRLTVT.